This TCR beta chain was sequenced for a study of blood T cell repertoires in COVID-19. Per the study methods: Counts of nucleated cells, estimated from reference gene primer amplification, were obtained. Sequencing was performed with immunoSEQ multiplex PCR; in TCRdb, only in-frame clones are kept and a portion is missing. V, J and clone size are taken as reported in that table, and D and trimming were inferred from the DNA itself. Of roughly 400,000 clones listed, about 89% are singletons. Cohort placement rested on clinical history that participants reported themselves. V gave up 6 bases and J gave up 4 bases, with 18 bases separating them. This CDR3 has 14 residues. Germline CDR1 is SQVTM and CDR2 is ANQGSEA.

The chain employs TRBV29-1 and TRBJ2-5, with TRBD1 as a possible D gene (6 bases). Sample: PBMCs or T cells enriched from blood (not recorded which). The TCR sequence derives from a woman between 40 and 55 years old who had been exposed to COVID-19. The CDR3 region is CSVPSTGFRETQYF. The CDR3 nucleotides are TGCAGCGTCCCTTCGACAGGTTTCCGAGAGACCCAGTACTTC.